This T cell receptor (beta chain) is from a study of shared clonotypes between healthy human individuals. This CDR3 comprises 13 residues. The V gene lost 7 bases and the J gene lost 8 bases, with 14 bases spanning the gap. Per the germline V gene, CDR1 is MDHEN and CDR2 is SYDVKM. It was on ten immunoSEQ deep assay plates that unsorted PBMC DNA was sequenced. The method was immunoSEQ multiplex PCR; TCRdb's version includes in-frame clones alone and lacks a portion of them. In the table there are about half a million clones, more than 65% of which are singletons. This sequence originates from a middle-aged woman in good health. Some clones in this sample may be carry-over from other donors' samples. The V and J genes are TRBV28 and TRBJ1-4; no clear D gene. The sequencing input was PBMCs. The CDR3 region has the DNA TGTGCCAGCACCACGAGGCCGGAGGAAAAACTGTTTTTT. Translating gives CASTTRPEEKLFF.